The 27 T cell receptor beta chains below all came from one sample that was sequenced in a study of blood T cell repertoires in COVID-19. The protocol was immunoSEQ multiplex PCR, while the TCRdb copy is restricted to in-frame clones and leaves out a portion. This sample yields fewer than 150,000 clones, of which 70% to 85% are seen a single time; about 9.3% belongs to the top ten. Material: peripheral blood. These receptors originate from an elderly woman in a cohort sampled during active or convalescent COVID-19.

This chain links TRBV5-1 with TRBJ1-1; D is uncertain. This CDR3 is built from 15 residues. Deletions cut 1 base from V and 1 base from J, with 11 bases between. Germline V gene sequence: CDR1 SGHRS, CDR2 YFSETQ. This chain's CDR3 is CASSLPKPGNTEAFF. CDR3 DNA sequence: TGCGCCAGCAGCTTGCCCAAGCCCGGGAACACTGAAGCTTTCTTT.

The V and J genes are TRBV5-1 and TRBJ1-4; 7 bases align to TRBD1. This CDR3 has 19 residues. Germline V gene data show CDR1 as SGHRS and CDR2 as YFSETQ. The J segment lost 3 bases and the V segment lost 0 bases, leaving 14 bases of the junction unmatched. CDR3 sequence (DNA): TGCGCCAGCAGCTTGGCCGGTGGACAGGTCCCCGGCCCTAATGAAAAACTGTTTTTT. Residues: CASSLAGGQVPGPNEKLFF.

CDR3 loop: CASSSGTRGTIYF. Here the CDR3 DNA reads TGTGCCAGCAGCTCCGGGACCCGGGGGACCATATATTTT. V and J are TRBV7-6 and TRBJ1-3; the D gene is possibly TRBD1 (5 bases). Germline V gene data show CDR1 as SGHVS and CDR2 as FNYEAQ. This CDR3 region has 13 residues. V was shortened by 4 bases and J by 10 bases, with 14 bases between the two germline ends.

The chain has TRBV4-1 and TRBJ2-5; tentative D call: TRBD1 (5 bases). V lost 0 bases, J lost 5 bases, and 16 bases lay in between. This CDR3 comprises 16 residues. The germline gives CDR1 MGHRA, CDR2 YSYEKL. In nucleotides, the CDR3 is TGCGCCAGCAGCCAAGATCAAGGGAAATCAGGGGAGACCCAGTACTTC. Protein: CASSQDQGKSGETQYF.

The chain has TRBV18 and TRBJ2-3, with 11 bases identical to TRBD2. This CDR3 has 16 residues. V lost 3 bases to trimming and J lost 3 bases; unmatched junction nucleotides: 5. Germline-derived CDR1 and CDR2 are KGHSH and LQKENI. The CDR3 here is CASSPGGTSGTDTQYF. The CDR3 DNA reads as TGTGCCAGCTCACCGGGAGGGACTAGCGGAACAGATACGCAGTATTTT.

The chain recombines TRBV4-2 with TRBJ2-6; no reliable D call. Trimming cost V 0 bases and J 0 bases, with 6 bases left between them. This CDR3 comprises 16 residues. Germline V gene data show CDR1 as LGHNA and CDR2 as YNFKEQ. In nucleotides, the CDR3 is TGTGCCAGCAGCCAAGACACGGGCTCTGGGGCCAACGTCCTGACTTTC. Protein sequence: CASSQDTGSGANVLTF.

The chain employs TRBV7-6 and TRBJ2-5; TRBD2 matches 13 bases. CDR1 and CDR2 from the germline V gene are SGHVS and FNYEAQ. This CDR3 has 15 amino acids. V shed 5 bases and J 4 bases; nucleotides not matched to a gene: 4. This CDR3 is CASSALAGGVETQYF. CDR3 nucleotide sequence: TGTGCCAGCAGCGCACTAGCGGGGGGGGTAGAGACCCAGTACTTC.

The CDR3, as DNA: TGTGCCAGCAGCTTAGGTGACAGGAACTATGAGCAGTTCTTC. Protein product: CASSLGDRNYEQFF. V gene TRBV11-3 combines with J gene TRBJ2-1; a possible D gene is TRBD1 (6 bases). The germline gives CDR1 SGHNT, CDR2 YENEEA. V dropped 1 base and J dropped 8 bases, with 12 bases sitting between them. The CDR3 covers 14 residues.

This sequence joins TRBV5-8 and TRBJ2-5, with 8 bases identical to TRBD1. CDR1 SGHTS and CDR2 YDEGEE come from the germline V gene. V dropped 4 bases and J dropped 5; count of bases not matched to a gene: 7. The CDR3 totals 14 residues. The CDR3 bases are TGTGCCAGCAGCCTACTGACAGGGGACGAGACCCAGTACTTC. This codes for CASSLLTGDETQYF.

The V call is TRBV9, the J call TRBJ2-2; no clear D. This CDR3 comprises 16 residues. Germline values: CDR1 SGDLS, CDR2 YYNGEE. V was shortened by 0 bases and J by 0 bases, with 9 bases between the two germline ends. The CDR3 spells CASSVGVFANTGELFF. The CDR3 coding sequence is TGTGCCAGCAGCGTAGGCGTCTTCGCGAACACCGGGGAGCTGTTTTTT.

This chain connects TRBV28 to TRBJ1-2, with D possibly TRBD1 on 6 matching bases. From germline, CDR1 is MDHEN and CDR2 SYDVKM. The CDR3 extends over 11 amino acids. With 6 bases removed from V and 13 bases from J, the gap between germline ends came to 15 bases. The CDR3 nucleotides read TGTGCCAGCAGCAGCGACAGGTTGGTCACCTTC. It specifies CASSSDRLVTF.

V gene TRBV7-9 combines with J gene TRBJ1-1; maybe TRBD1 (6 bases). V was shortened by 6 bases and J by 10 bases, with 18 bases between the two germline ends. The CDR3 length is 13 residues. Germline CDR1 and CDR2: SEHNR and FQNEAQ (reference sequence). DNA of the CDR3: TGTGCCAGCAGTTCACAGGGTCGGGGTGGAGCTTTCTTT. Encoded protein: CASSSQGRGGAFF.

In nucleotides, the CDR3 is TGTGCCAGCAGCTTAGTGGGGCTCCCGGCAAACACTGAAGCTTTCTTT. This encodes CASSLVGLPANTEAFF. The chain employs TRBV7-9 and TRBJ1-1; a possible D gene is TRBD1 (5 bases). In germline, CDR1 is SEHNR, CDR2 FQNEAQ (reference sequence). The V end lost 1 base, the J end lost 2 bases, and 14 bases lay between the germline ends. The CDR3 extends over 16 amino acids.

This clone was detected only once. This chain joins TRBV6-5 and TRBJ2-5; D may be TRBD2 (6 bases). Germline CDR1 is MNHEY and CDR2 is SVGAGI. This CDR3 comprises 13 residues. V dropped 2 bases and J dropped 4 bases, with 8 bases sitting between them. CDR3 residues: CASSYRGTETQYF. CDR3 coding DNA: TGTGCCAGCAGTTACCGGGGGACAGAGACCCAGTACTTC.

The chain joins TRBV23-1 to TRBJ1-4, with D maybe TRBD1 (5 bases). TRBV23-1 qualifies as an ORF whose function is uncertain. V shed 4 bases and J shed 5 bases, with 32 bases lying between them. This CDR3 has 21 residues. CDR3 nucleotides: TGCGCCAGCAGTCCCATATCAAACGGGATCCGGGGGGGAATCGGGAATGAAAAACTGTTTTTT. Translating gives CASSPISNGIRGGIGNEKLFF.

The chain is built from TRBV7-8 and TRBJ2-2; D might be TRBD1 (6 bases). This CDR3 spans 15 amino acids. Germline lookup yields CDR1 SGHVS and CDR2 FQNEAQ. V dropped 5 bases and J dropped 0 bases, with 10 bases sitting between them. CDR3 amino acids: CASSPWTANTGELFF. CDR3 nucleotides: TGTGCCAGCAGCCCCTGGACAGCGAACACCGGGGAGCTGTTTTTT.

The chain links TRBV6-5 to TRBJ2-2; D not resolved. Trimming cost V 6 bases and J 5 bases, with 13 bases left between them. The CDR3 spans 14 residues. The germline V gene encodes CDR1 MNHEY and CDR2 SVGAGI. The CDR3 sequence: CASRGITGTGELFF. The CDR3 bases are TGTGCCAGCAGGGGCATAACTGGGACCGGGGAGCTGTTTTTT.

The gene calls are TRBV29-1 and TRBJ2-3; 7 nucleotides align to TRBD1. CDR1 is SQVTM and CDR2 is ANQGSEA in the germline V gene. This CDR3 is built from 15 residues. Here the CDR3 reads CSALPSQGSVYTQYF. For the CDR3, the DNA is TGCAGTGCTCTACCATCACAGGGGTCCGTCTATACGCAGTATTTT.

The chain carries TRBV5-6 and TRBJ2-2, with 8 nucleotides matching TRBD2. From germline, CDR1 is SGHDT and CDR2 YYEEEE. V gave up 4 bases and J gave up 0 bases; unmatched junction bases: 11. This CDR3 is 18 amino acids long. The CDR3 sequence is CASSRPKTAGANTGELFF. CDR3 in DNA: TGTGCCAGCAGCCGGCCCAAGACAGCGGGGGCGAACACCGGGGAGCTGTTTTTT.

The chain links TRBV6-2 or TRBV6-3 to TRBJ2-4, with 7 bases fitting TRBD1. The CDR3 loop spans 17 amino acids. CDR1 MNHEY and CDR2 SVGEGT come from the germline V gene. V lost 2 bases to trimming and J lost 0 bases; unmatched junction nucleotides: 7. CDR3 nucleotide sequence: TGTGCCAGCAGTTACCCCGAGGGGGCTTTAGCCAAAAACATTCAGTACTTC. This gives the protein CASSYPEGALAKNIQYF.

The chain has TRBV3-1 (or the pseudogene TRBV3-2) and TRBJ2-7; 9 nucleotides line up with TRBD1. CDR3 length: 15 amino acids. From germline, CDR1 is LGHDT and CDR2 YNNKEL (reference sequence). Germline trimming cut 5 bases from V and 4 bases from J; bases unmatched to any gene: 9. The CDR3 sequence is CASSDTGTGLYEQYF. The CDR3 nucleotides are TGTGCCAGCAGCGACACCGGGACAGGGCTATACGAGCAGTACTTC.

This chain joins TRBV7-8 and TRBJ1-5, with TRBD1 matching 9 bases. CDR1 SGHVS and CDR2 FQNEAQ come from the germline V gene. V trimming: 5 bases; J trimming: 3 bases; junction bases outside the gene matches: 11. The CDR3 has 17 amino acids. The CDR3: CASSPRGTGLPNQPQHF. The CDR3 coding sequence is TGTGCCAGCAGCCCGCGAGGGACAGGGTTACCCAATCAGCCCCAGCATTTT.

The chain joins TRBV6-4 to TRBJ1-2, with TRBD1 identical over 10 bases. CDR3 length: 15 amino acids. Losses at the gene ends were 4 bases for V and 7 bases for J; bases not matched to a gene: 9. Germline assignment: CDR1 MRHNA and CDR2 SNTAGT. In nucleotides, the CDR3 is TGTGCCAGCAGTGTGACGGGGGGACAGGGGTTTGGCTACACCTTC. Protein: CASSVTGGQGFGYTF.

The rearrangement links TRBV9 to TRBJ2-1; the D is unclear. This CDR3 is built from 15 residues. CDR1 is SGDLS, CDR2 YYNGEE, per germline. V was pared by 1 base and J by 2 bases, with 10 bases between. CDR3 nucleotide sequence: TGTGCCAGCAGCGTATCAGGTTCTCCCTACAATGAGCAGTTCTTC. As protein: CASSVSGSPYNEQFF.

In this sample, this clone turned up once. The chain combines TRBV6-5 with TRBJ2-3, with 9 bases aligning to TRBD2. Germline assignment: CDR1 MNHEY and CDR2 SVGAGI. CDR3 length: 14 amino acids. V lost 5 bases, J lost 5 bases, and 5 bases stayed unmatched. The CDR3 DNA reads TGTGCCAGCAGTCCGGGACTAGCTTTAGATACGCAGTATTTT. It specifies CASSPGLALDTQYF.

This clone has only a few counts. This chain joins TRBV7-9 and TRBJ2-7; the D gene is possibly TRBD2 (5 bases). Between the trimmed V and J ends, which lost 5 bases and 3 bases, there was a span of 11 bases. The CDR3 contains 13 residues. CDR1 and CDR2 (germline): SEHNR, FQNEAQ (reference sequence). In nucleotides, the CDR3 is TGTGCCAGCAGCCTAGGACGGGACTACGAGCAGTACGTC. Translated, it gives CASSLGRDYEQYV.

The CDR3: CASSWLARTDTQYF. CDR3 DNA sequence: TGTGCCAGCAGCTGGCTAGCACGCACAGATACGCAGTATTTT. The gene calls are TRBV7-2 and TRBJ2-3, with D possibly being TRBD2 (5 bases). Trimming pared 4 bases from V and 1 base from J, leaving 9 bases between. The germline V gene has CDR1 SGHTA and CDR2 FQGNSA. The length of the CDR3 is 14 residues.